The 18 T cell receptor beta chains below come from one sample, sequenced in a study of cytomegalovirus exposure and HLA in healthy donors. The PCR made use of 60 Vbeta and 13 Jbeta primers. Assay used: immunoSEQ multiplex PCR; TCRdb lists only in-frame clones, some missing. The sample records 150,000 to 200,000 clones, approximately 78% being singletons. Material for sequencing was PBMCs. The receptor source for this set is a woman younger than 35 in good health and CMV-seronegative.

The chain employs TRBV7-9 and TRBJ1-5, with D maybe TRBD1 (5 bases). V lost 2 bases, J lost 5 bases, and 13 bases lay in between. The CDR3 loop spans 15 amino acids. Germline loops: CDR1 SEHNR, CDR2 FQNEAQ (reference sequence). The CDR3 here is CASSLFIGADQPQHF. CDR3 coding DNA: TGTGCCAGCAGCTTATTTATAGGGGCCGATCAGCCCCAGCATTTT.

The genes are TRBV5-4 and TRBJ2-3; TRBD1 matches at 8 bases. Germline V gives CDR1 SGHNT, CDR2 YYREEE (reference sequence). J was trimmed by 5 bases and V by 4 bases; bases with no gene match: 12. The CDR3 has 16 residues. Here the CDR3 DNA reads TGTGCCAGCAGCCCACACCCGGACAGGGCGAAAGATACGCAGTATTTT. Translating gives CASSPHPDRAKDTQYF.

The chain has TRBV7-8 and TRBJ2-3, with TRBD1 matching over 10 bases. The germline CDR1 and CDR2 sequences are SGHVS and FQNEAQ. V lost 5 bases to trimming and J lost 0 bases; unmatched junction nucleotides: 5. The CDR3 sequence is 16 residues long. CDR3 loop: CASSGTGALSTDTQYF. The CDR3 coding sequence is TGTGCCAGCAGCGGGACAGGGGCCCTTAGCACAGATACGCAGTATTTT.

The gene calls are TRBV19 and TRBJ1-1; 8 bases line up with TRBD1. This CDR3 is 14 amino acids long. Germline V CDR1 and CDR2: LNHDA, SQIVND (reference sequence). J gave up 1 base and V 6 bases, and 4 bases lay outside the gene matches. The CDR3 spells CASSKQGANTEAFF. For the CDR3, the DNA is TGTGCCAGTAGCAAGCAGGGGGCGAACACTGAAGCTTTCTTT.

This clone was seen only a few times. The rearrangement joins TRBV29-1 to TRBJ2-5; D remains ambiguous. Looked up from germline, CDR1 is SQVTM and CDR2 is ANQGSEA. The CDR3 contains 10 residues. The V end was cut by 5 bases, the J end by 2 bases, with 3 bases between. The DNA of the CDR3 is TGCAGCGTTCAACAAGAGACCCAGTACTTC. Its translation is CSVQQETQYF.

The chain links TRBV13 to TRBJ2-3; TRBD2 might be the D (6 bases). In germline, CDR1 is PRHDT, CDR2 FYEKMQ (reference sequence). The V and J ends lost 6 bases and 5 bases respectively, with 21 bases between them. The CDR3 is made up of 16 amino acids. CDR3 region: CASRGGAGLPGDTQYF. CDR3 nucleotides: TGTGCCAGCAGGGGGGGAGCGGGTCTTCCCGGAGATACGCAGTATTTT. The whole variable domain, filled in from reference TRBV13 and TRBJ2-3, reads AAGVIQSPRHLIKEKRETATLKCYPIPRHDTVYWYQQGPGQDPQFLISFYEKMQSDKGSIPDRFSAQQFSDYHSELNMSSLELGDSALYFCASRGGAGLPGDTQYFGPGTRLTVL.

The CDR3 nucleotides read TGTGCCAGCAGCGTAAATCTGGCATCCAATGAGCAGTTCTTC. As protein: CASSVNLASNEQFF. The chain uses TRBV9 and TRBJ2-1; D unclear. Germline V CDR1 and CDR2: SGDLS, YYNGEE. Trimming took 1 base from V and 6 from J, leaving 11 bases between them. The CDR3 is made up of 14 amino acids.

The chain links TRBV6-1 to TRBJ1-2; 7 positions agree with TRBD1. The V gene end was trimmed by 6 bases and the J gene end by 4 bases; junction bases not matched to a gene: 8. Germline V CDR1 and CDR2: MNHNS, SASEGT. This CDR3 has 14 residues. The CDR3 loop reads CASRPGQAAYGYTF. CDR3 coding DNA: TGTGCCAGCAGACCAGGACAGGCGGCCTATGGCTACACCTTC.

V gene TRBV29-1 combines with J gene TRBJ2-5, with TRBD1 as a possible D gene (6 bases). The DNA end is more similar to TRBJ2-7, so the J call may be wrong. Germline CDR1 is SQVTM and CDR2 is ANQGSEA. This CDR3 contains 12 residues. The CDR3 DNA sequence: TGCAGCGCGACGACAGGTTCCTACGAGCAGTACTTC. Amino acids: CSATTGSYEQYF.

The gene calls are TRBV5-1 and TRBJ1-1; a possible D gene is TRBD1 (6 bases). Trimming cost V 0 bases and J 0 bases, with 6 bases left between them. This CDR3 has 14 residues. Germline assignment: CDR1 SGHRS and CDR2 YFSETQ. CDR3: CASSLDRVNTEAFF. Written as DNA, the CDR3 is TGCGCCAGCAGCTTGGACAGGGTGAACACTGAAGCTTTCTTT.

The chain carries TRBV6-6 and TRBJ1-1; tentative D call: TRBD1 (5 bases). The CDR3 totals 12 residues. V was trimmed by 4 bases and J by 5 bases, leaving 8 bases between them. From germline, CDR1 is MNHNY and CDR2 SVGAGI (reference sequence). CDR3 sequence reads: CASSSGGTEAFF. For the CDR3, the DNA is TGTGCCAGCAGTTCGGGGGGAACTGAAGCTTTCTTT.

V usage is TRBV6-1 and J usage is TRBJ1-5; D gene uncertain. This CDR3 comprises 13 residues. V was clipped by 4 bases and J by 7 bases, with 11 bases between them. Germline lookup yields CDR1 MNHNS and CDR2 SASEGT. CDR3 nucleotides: TGTGCCAGCAGTGGGGCATTCGGACAGCCCCAGCATTTT. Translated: CASSGAFGQPQHF.

In DNA form, the CDR3 reads TGCGCCAGCAGCTTGGCCGCGCTAGCGGGGGGTACCGGGGAGCTGTTTTTT. Amino acid sequence: CASSLAALAGGTGELFF. V usage is TRBV5-1 and J usage is TRBJ2-2; 11 bases are shared with TRBD2. This CDR3 is built from 17 residues. The J segment lost 5 bases and the V segment lost 0 bases, leaving 6 bases of the junction unmatched. Germline CDR1 reads SGHRS; CDR2 reads YFSETQ.

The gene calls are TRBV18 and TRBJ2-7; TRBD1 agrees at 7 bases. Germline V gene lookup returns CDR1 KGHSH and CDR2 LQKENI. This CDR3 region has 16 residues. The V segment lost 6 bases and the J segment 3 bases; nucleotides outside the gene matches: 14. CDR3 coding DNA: TGTGCCAGCTCGCCATCCTATCCCAGGGGGAACTACGAGCAGTACTTC. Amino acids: CASSPSYPRGNYEQYF.

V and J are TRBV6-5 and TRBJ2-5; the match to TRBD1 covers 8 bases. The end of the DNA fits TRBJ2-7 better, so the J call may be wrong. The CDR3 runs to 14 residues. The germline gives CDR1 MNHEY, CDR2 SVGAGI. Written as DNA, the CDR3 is TGTGCCAGCAGTTATCTTGGCAGGGGGCCCGAGCAGTACTTC. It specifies CASSYLGRGPEQYF.

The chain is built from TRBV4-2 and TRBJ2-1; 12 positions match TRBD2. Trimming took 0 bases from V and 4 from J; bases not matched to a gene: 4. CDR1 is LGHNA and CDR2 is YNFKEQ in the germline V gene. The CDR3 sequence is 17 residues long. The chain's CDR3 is CASSQDPTSGGYNEQFF. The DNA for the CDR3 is TGTGCCAGCAGCCAAGATCCAACTAGCGGGGGGTACAATGAGCAGTTCTTC.

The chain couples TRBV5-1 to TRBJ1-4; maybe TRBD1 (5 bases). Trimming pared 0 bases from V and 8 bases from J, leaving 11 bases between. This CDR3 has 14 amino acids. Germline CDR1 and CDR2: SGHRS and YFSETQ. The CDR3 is CASSLGQGSEKLFF. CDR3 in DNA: TGCGCCAGCAGCTTGGGGCAGGGAAGCGAAAAACTGTTTTTT.

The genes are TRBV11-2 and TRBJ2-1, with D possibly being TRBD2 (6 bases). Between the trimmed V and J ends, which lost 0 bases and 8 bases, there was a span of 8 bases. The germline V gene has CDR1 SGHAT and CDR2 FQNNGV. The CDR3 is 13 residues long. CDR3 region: CASSLEIADEQFF. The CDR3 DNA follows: TGTGCCAGCAGCTTAGAAATAGCGGATGAGCAGTTCTTC.